The 17 T cell receptor beta chains listed next were all sequenced from one sample in a study of blood T cell repertoires in COVID-19. The method was immunoSEQ multiplex PCR; TCRdb's version includes in-frame clones alone and lacks a portion of them. This table has 350,000 or so clones, 89% appearing once. The sample consisted of peripheral blood. These receptors came from a woman aged 55-69 years with COVID-19, enrolled during active disease.

V is TRBV28 and J is TRBJ1-6; D ambiguous. The V gene's germline CDR1 is MDHEN and CDR2 SYDVKM. CDR3 length: 13 residues. V lost 5 bases, J lost 7 bases, and 9 bases lay in between. The CDR3 DNA reads as TGTGCCAGCAGTAACGACTGGAATTCACCCCTCCACTTT. It is translated as CASSNDWNSPLHF. The whole variable domain, filled in from reference TRBV28 and TRBJ1-6, reads DVKVTQSSRYLVKRTGEKVFLECVQDMDHENMFWYRQDPGLGLRLIYFSYDVKMKEKGDIPEGYSVSREKKERFSLILESASTNQTSMYLCASSNDWNSPLHFGNGTRLTVT.

V and J are TRBV25-1 and TRBJ1-2; 9 positions match TRBD1. Germline lookup yields CDR1 MGHDK and CDR2 SYGVNS. V gave up 4 bases and J gave up 7 bases; unmatched junction bases: 4. The CDR3 sequence is 13 residues long. The CDR3: CASSGGQGSGYTF. The CDR3 nucleotides read TGTGCCAGCAGTGGGGGACAGGGTAGTGGCTACACCTTC.

This chain joins TRBV19 and TRBJ1-2, with a possible D match to TRBD1 (5 bases). CDR1 is LNHDA and CDR2 is SQIVND in the germline V gene (reference sequence). This CDR3 contains 14 residues. V gave up 4 bases and J gave up 7 bases, with 16 bases separating them. The CDR3 is CASSRGRAVGGYTF. Written as DNA, the CDR3 is TGTGCCAGTAGTAGGGGCAGGGCGGTCGGTGGCTACACCTTC.

The CDR3, as DNA: TGTGCCAGCAGCGTTACGGGACAGCAGAACACTGAAGCTTTCTTT. Translation: CASSVTGQQNTEAFF. The chain uses TRBV7-2 and TRBJ1-1, with TRBD1 identical over 7 bases. Trimming took 5 bases from V and 1 from J; bases not matched to a gene: 7. The length of the CDR3 is 15 residues. CDR1 is SGHTA, CDR2 FQGNSA, per germline.

The chain recombines TRBV18 with TRBJ1-4; 9 bases match TRBD1. The junction had 5 bases not matched to a gene; V was cut back by 1 base and J by 8 bases. Germline V gene data show CDR1 as KGHSH and CDR2 as LQKENI. The length of the CDR3 is 15 residues. The CDR3 sequence: CASSPRDRVEEKLFF. DNA for the CDR3: TGTGCCAGCTCACCACGGGACAGGGTGGAAGAAAAACTGTTTTTT.

This rearrangement joins TRBV6-5 to TRBJ1-2, with 9 bases lining up with TRBD1. CDR3 length: 15 amino acids. Trimming removed 6 bases from V and 4 bases from J; junction bases left unmatched: 9. From germline, CDR1 is MNHEY and CDR2 SVGAGI. The CDR3 region is CASRGQGRKSYGYTF. The CDR3 DNA is TGTGCCAGCAGAGGACAGGGGCGAAAATCCTATGGCTACACCTTC.

V and J are TRBV11-2 and TRBJ1-6; 8 bases are shared with TRBD1. CDR1 and CDR2 (germline): SGHAT, FQNNGV. The CDR3 covers 15 residues. The junction had 2 bases not matched to a gene; V was cut back by 1 base and J by 6 bases. This CDR3 reads CASSLVTGGNSPLHF. CDR3 bases: TGTGCCAGCAGCTTAGTTACAGGGGGTAATTCACCCCTCCACTTT.

This clone has more than one count but fewer than ten. V gene TRBV7-9 combines with J gene TRBJ1-1, with a tentative D call TRBD1 (5 bases). Deletions cut 5 bases from V and 2 bases from J, with 15 bases between. This CDR3 has 15 residues. Germline CDR1 SEHNR, CDR2 FQNEAQ (reference sequence). CDR3 sequence: CASSTDSHSNTEAFF. CDR3 nucleotide sequence: TGTGCCAGCAGCACCGACAGTCACAGCAACACTGAAGCTTTCTTT.

The chain combines TRBV6-5 with TRBJ1-5; 8 nucleotides agree with TRBD1. The CDR3 runs to 15 residues. Germline-derived CDR1 and CDR2 are MNHEY and SVGAGI. The J segment lost 1 base and the V segment lost 6 bases, leaving 5 bases of the junction unmatched. The CDR3 is CASRRDRGSNQPQHF. Written as DNA, the CDR3 is TGTGCCAGCAGACGCGACAGGGGAAGCAATCAGCCCCAGCATTTT.

The chain uses TRBV19 and TRBJ2-3; 11 bases fit TRBD2. The germline V gene encodes CDR1 LNHDA and CDR2 SQIVND (reference sequence). With 10 bases clipped from V and 1 base from J, the junction kept 4 bases outside the gene matches. The CDR3 consists of 14 residues. CDR3 sequence: CATALAGGTDTQYF. DNA for the CDR3: TGTGCCACCGCACTAGCGGGGGGCACAGATACGCAGTATTTT.

The chain combines TRBV5-6 with TRBJ2-7, with D possibly being TRBD1 (6 bases). The CDR3 is 13 residues long. The V end was cut by 5 bases, the J end by 3 bases, with 12 bases between. The germline V gene has CDR1 SGHDT and CDR2 YYEEEE. The CDR3 coding sequence is TGTGCCAGCAGATCCACAGGGCTCTACGAGCAGTACTTC. It specifies CASRSTGLYEQYF.

The rearrangement uses TRBV7-2 and TRBJ1-5; tentative D call: TRBD1 (5 bases). This CDR3 comprises 13 residues. Looked up from germline, CDR1 is SGHTA and CDR2 is FQGNSA. Trimming pared 5 bases from V and 4 bases from J, leaving 9 bases between. In DNA, the CDR3 is TGTGCCAGCAGCCCCGACAGTAATCAGCCCCAGCATTTT. This encodes CASSPDSNQPQHF.

This clone was picked up one time. V is TRBV7-8 and J is TRBJ2-4; a possible D gene is TRBD1 (6 bases). Trimming cost V 4 bases and J 7 bases, with 14 bases left between them. CDR1 is SGHVS, CDR2 FQNEAQ, per germline. CDR3 length: 14 amino acids. The CDR3 loop is CASSSQGQGNIQYF. CDR3 sequence (DNA): TGTGCCAGCAGCTCACAGGGTCAGGGTAACATTCAGTACTTC.

This clone was recorded only once. The junction differs from germline at one of its ends, possibly a read error. The chain's CDR3 is CASSPTSAISSTDTQYF. In DNA, the CDR3 is TGTGCTAGCAGCCCAACTAGCGCTATCTCTAGCACAGATACGCAGTATTTT. This chain links TRBV7-7 with TRBJ2-3; 7 nucleotides agree with TRBD2. This CDR3 spans 17 amino acids. Germline V gene lookup returns CDR1 SSHAT and CDR2 FNYEAQ (reference sequence).

The chain couples TRBV3-1 (or the pseudogene TRBV3-2) to TRBJ1-1, with D tentatively TRBD1 (5 bases). In germline, CDR1 is LGHDT, CDR2 YNNKEL (reference sequence). The germline V and J ends were trimmed by 4 bases and 9 bases, with 24 bases remaining between them. This CDR3 has 16 residues. In nucleotides, the CDR3 is TGTGCCAGCAGCCCCAGAGAGGTCGGACGGACAATGAAAGCTTTCTTT. It is translated as CASSPREVGRTMKAFF.

This clone was found once. The V gene is TRBV11-2, the J gene TRBJ2-3; 9 bases map to TRBD2. Trimming cost V 5 bases and J 1 base; bases outside gene matches: 7. Germline CDR1 reads SGHAT; CDR2 reads FQNNGV. This CDR3 comprises 16 residues. The CDR3 sequence is CASSPGRGGGTDTQYF. CDR3 DNA: TGTGCCAGCAGCCCCGGGCGCGGGGGGGGCACAGATACGCAGTATTTT. Based on the CDR3 plus reference TRBV11-2 and TRBJ2-3, the full variable domain is EAGVAQSPRYKIIEKRQSVAFWCNPISGHATLYWYQQILGQGPKLLIQFQNNGVVDDSQLPKDRFSAERLKGVDSTLKIQPAKLEDSAVYLCASSPGRGGGTDTQYFGPGTRLTVL.

The V call is TRBV21-1, the J call TRBJ1-4. TRBV21-1 is a documented pseudogene. CDR3 size: 15 residues. The CDR3 nucleotides read TGTGCCAGCAGCAAAGCGCTATCAGGGAGGGAAAAACTGTTTTTT. Translating it yields CASSKALSGREKLFF.